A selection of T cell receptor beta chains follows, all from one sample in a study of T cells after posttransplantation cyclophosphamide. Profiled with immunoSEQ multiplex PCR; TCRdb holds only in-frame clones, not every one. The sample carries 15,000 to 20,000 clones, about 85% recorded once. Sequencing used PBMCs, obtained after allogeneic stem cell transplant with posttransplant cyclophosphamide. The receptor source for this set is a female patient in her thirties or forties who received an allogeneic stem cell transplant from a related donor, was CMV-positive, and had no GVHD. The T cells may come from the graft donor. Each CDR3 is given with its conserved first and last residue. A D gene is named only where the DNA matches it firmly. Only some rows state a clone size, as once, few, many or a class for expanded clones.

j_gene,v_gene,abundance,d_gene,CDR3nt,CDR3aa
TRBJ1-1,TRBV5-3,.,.,TGTGCCAGAAGCTTGGCCGATGGGGGCTCAAGTGAAGCTTTCTTT,CARSLADGGSSEAFF
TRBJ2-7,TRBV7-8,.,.,TGTGCCAGCAGCTTGGCCGGGTTTACCTCTTACGAGCAGTACTTC,CASSLAGFTSYEQYF
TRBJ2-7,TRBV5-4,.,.,TGTGCCACAGGACAGAGCGGCTACGAGCAGTACTTC,CATGQSGYEQYF
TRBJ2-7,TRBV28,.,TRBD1,TGTGCCAGCAGTTTCTCCAACAGGGGGTACTACGAGCAGTACTTC,CASSFSNRGYYEQYF
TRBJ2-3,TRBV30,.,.,TGTGCCTGGGAGCGGGCTAGCACAGATACGCAGTATTTT,CAWERASTDTQYF
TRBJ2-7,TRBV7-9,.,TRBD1,TGTGCCAGCAGCGGACAGGGCTACGAGCAGTACTTC,CASSGQGYEQYF
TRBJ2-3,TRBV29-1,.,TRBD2,TGCAGCGTTGAACTAGCGGGAGGTCGGTCGGATACGCAGTATTTT,CSVELAGGRSDTQYF
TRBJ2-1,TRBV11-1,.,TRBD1,TGTGCCAGCAGGGGGCAGACAGGGGGAAAAGTCAATGAGCAGTTCTTC,CASRGQTGGKVNEQFF
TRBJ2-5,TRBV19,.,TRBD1,TGTGCCAGTAGGGGACAGGGGCGGGAGACCCAGTACTTC,CASRGQGRETQYF
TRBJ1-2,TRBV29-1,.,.,TGCAGCGTTGATCGTGGCTACACCTTC,CSVDRGYTF
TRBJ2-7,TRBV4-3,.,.,TGCGCCAGCAGCCAAGAGACTTCCACCTACGAGCAGTACTTC,CASSQETSTYEQYF
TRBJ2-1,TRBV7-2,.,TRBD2,TGTGCCAGCAGCTTAACGGGAGGGCCTTACAATGAGCAGTTCTTC,CASSLTGGPYNEQFF
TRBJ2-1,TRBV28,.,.,TGTGCCAGCAGTTTGGGCTCAAATGAGCAGTTCTTC,CASSLGSNEQFF
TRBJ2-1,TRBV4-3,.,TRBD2,TGCGCCAGCAGCCAAATAGCGGGAGGGACCTATGAGCAGTTCTTC,CASSQIAGGTYEQFF
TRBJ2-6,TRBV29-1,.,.,TGCAGCGTTGTTGTGCCCAGACTCGCTGGGGCCAACGTCCTGACTTTC,CSVVVPRLAGANVLTF
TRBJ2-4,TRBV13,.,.,TGTGCCAGCAGCGCGCGCAGACAGCTAAACAAAAACATTCAGTACTTC,CASSARRQLNKNIQYF
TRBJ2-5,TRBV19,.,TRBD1,TGTGCCAGTAGTATGGGGACAGGGATCCCCCGGGAGACCCAGTACTTC,CASSMGTGIPRETQYF
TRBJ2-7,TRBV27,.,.,TGTGCCAGCAGCCCGATCGGACTTCACATCTACGAGCAGTACTTC,CASSPIGLHIYEQYF
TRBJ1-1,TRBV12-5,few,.,TGTGCTAGTGGCCTGGGAGGGAACACTGAAGCTTTCTTT,CASGLGGNTEAFF
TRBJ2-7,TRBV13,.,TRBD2,TGTGCCAGCAGCATGCTAGCGGGAAGTTTCTACGAGCAGTACTTC,CASSMLAGSFYEQYF
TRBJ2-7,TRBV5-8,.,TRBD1,TGTGCCAGCAGCTTGGGGCCGGGACAGCACTACGAGCAGTACTTC,CASSLGPGQHYEQYF
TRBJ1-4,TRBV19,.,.,TGTGCCAGTAGTATTCGGCTGGCAGGGAGGGGCACAACTAATGAAAAACTGTTTTTT,CASSIRLAGRGTTNEKLFF
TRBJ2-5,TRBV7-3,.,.,TGTGCCAGCAGCTTATCGGCGGCAGGGCGTGGGGAGACCCAGTACTTC,CASSLSAAGRGETQYF
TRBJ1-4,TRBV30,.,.,TGTGCCTGTACAGGACAGCCTAATGAAAAACTGTTTTTT,CACTGQPNEKLFF
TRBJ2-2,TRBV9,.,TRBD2,TGTGCCAGCAGGTGGGAGGGGAACACCGGGGAGCTGTTTTTT,CASRWEGNTGELFF
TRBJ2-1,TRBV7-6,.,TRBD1,TGTGCCAGCAGCTTAAGGCAGGGGGCTTACAATGAGCAGTTCTTC,CASSLRQGAYNEQFF
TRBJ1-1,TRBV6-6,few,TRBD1,TGTGCCAGCGCAACGGGACAGAGGAACACTGAAGCTTTCTTT,CASATGQRNTEAFF
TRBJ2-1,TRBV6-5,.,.,TGTGCCAGCAGTGGAGTCGGACACTCCTACAATGAGCAGTTCTTC,CASSGVGHSYNEQFF
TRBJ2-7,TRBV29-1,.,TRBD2,TGCAGCGTCAAAGGATTCGCGGGAGGGCCCGGATACGAGCAGTACTTC,CSVKGFAGGPGYEQYF
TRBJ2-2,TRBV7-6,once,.,TGTGCCAGCAGTTCCATCGGGGAGCTGTTTTTT,CASSSIGELFF
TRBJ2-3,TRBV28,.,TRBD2,TGTGCCAGCAGTTTGGTTAGCGGGAGGGCCCAACCGGGCGGGGATACGCAGTATTTT,CASSLVSGRAQPGGDTQYF
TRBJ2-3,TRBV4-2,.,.,TGTGCCAGCAGCCAAGTTTCGACGGGAGATACGCAGTATTTT,CASSQVSTGDTQYF
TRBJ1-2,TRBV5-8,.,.,TGTGCCAGCAGCTTTCACATAGGGGATAACTATGGCTACACCTTC,CASSFHIGDNYGYTF
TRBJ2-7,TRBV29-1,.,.,TGCAGCGTTGAAAATTCAGAGCAGTACTTC,CSVENSEQYF
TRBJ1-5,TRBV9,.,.,TGTGCCAGCAGCCTCGGGGGTAGAAATCAGCCCCAGCATTTT,CASSLGGRNQPQHF
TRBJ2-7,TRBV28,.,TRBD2,TGTGCCAGCAGCTCCGGGACTAGCGGGAGGGCCTATTACGAGCAGTACTTC,CASSSGTSGRAYYEQYF
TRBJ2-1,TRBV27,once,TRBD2,TGTGCCAGCAGTTCCATCCGATGGACAGGGCGTCCGGGACTAGCGTACAATGAGCAGTTCTTC,CASSSIRWTGRPGLAYNEQFF
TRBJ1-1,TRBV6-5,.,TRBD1,TGTGCCAGCAGTTACTGGGGACAGGGGAACACTGAAGCTTTCTTT,CASSYWGQGNTEAFF